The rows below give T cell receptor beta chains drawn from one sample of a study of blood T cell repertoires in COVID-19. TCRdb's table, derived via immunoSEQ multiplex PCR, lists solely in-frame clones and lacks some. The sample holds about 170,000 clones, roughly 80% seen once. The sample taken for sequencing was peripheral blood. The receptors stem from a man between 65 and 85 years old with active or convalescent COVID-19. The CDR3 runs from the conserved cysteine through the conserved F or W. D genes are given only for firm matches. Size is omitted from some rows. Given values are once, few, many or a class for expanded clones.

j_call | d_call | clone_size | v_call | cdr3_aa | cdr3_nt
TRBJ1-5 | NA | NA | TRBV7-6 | CASSLGPSNSNQPQHF | TGTGCCAGCAGCTTAGGGCCTTCAAATAGCAATCAGCCCCAGCATTTT
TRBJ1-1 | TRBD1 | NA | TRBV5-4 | CASSKGQGVPGNTEAFF | TGTGCCAGCAGCAAGGGACAGGGGGTCCCGGGGAACACTGAAGCTTTCTTT
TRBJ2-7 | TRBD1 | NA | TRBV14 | CASSRGTAYEQYF | TGTGCCAGCAGCCGAGGGACAGCCTACGAGCAGTACTTC
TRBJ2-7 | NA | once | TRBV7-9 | CASRGGFSHEQYF | TGTGCCAGCAGGGGAGGATTCTCCCACGAGCAGTACTTC
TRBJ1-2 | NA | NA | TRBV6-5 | CASKLDGRLEGYTF | TGTGCCAGCAAACTCGACGGGAGGCTCGAGGGCTACACCTTC
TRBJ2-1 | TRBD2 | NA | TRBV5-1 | CASSRTSGGDYNEQFF | TGCGCCAGCAGCCGGACTAGCGGGGGGGACTACAATGAGCAGTTCTTC
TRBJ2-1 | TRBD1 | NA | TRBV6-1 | CASSEDRGNYNEQFF | TGTGCCAGCAGTGAGGACAGGGGGAATTACAATGAGCAGTTCTTC
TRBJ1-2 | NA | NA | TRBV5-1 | CASSPGTTYGYTF | TGCGCCAGCAGCCCCGGGACAACCTATGGCTACACCTTC
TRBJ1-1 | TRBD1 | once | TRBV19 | CASTDRGYMNTEAFF | TGTGCCAGTACGGACAGGGGGTATATGAACACTGAAGCTTTCTTT
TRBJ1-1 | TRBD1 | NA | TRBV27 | CASSGHRGSGNTEAFF | TGTGCCAGCAGTGGACACAGGGGGTCGGGGAACACTGAAGCTTTCTTT
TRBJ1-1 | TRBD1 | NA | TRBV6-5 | CASTRPTGGTEAFF | TGTGCCAGCACCAGACCTACAGGGGGCACTGAAGCTTTCTTT
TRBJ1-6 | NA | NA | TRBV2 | CASSRGAYNSPLHF | TGTGCCAGCAGTCGGGGGGCCTATAATTCACCCCTCCACTTT
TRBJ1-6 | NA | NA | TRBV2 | CASRPQGTYNSPLHF | TGTGCCAGCAGACCCCAGGGTACCTATAATTCACCCCTCCACTTT
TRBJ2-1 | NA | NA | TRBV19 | CASSTQSLQGKQFF | TGTGCCAGTAGTACCCAATCCCTTCAGGGGAAGCAGTTCTTC
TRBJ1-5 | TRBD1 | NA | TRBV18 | CASSKGQGQNQPQHF | TGTGCCAGCTCAAAGGGACAGGGCCAGAATCAGCCCCAGCATTTT
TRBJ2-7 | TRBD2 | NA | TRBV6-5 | CASRRLAGEEQYF | TGTGCCAGCAGAAGGCTAGCGGGAGAGGAGCAGTACTTC
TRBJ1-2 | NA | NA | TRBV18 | CASSDGVGYGYTF | TGTGCCAGCTCAGACGGGGTCGGCTATGGCTACACCTTC
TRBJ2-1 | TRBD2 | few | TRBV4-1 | CASSQDSGGYNEQFF | TGCGCCAGCAGCCAAGATTCGGGGGGATACAATGAGCAGTTCTTC
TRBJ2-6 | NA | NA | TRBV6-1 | CASSERGELRSGANVLTF | TGTGCCAGCAGTGAAAGAGGTGAGCTCCGCTCTGGGGCCAACGTCCTGACTTTC
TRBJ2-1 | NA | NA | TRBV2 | CASSDWTLGGNEQFF | TGTGCCAGCAGTGACTGGACCCTAGGAGGCAATGAGCAGTTCTTC
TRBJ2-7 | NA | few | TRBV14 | CASSHGGIGALREQYF | TGTGCCAGCAGTCACGGGGGAATAGGGGCCCTTAGGGAGCAGTACTTC
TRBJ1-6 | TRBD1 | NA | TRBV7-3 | CASSLTGFGSPLHF | TGTGCCAGCAGCTTGACAGGGTTTGGTTCACCCCTCCACTTT
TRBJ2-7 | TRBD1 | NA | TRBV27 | CASSLLGQGTEQYF | TGTGCCAGCAGTTTATTGGGACAGGGTACCGAGCAGTACTTC
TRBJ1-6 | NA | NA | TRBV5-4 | CASSPFQNSPLHF | TGTGCCAGCAGCCCTTTCCAGAATTCACCCCTCCACTTT
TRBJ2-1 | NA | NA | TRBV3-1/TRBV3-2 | CASRETGGKRGNPYNEQFF | TGTGCCAGCAGAGAGACAGGGGGGAAGCGGGGGAACCCCTACAATGAGCAGTTCTTC
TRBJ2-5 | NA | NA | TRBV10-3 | CAISDIGWEETQYF | TGTGCCATCAGTGATATCGGTTGGGAGGAGACCCAGTACTTC
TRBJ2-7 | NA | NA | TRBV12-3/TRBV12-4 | CASSLVQFYEQYF | TGTGCCAGCAGTTTGGTGCAGTTCTACGAGCAGTACTTC
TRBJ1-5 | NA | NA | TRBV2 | CASSDRGPDQPQHF | TGTGCCAGCAGTGACAGGGGTCCGGATCAGCCCCAGCATTTT
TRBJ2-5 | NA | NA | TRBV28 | CASSPPGVAQYF | TGTGCCAGCAGTCCCCCCGGGGTGGCCCAGTACTTC
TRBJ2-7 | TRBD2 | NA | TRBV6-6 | CASRNTAGGYYEQYF | TGTGCCAGCAGGAACACAGCGGGAGGATATTACGAGCAGTACTTC
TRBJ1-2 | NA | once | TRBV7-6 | CASSLSHGQGYGYTF | TGTGCCAGCAGCTTAAGCCATGGGCAGGGTTATGGCTACACCTTC
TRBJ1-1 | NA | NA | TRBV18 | CASSLRGSMNTEAFF | TGTGCCAGCTCACTTCGGGGGTCCATGAACACTGAAGCTTTCTTT
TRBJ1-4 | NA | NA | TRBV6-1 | CASSDSGFREKLFF | TGTGCCAGCAGTGATTCGGGATTTCGGGAAAAACTGTTTTTT
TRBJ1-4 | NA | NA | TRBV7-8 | CASSLGPGFNEKLFF | TGTGCCAGCAGCTTAGGTCCGGGGTTTAATGAAAAACTGTTTTTT
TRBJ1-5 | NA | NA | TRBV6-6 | CASSYEGNQPQHF | TGTGCCAGCAGTTACGAGGGCAATCAGCCCCAGCATTTT
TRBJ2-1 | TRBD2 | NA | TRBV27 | CASRPSGGFNEQFF | TGTGCCAGCAGACCTAGCGGGGGGTTCAATGAGCAGTTCTTC
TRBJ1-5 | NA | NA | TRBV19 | CASSLTDINQPQHF | TGTGCCAGTAGCCTGACCGACATCAATCAGCCCCAGCATTTT
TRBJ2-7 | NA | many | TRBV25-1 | CASGEGAGQYF | TGTGCCAGCGGAGAGGGCGCGGGGCAGTACTTC
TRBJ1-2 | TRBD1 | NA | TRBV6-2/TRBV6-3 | CASSPDRRGYTF | TGTGCCAGCAGCCCGGACAGGAGGGGCTACACCTTC
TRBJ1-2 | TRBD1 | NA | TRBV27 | CASSPTTGYYGYTF | TGTGCCAGCAGTCCGACGACAGGGTACTATGGCTACACCTTC
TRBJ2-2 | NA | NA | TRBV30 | CAWSVLAGRLFF | TGTGCCTGGAGTGTACTGGCGGGGCGGCTGTTTTTT